What follows are 25 T cell receptor beta chains derived from one specimen sequenced in a study of vaccination and CD4 T cells after COVID-19. Treatment given: approximately 9-day PBMC culture with coronavirus spike peptide pools or control peptides (ViraFEST assay). Sequencing of DNA taken from cultured CD4+ T cells relied on the Oncomine TCR Beta short-read assay. MiXCR was run by TCRdb on the PCR reads, yielding one entry per CDR3 protein. This table has fewer than 2,000 distinct CDR3 sequences, approximately 70% appearing once. The antigens for these receptors are not known. The sequencing used CD4+ T cells from blood, cultured in vitro, collected after SARS-CoV-2 vaccination. The source of these receptors is a human donor who had recovered from COVID-19.

This chain uses TRBV15 with TRBJ2-3; 8 nucleotides match TRBD1. Germline-derived CDR1 and CDR2 are LNHNV and YYDKDF (reference sequence). The CDR3 totals 16 residues. With V trimmed by 0 bases and J by 1 base, 3 bases remained unmatched. Here the CDR3 DNA reads TGTGCCACCAGCAGAGATGCGGGACAGGGCACAGATACGCAGTATTTT. Its protein is CATSRDAGQGTDTQYF.

There are a few counts of this clonotype. The CDR3 DNA reads as TGTGCCAGCAGTCCCAATACAGATAGCAATCAGCCCCAGCATTTT. Protein sequence: CASSPNTDSNQPQHF. The gene calls are TRBV6-1 and TRBJ1-5; no clear D. V was shortened by 5 bases and J by 0 bases, with 11 bases between the two germline ends. The germline gives CDR1 MNHNS, CDR2 SASEGT. The CDR3 covers 15 residues.

CDR3 nucleotide sequence: TGTGCCAGCAGCTCCGGGACTAGCGGGGGGTCAGATACGCAGTATTTT. This codes for CASSSGTSGGSDTQYF. The chain recombines TRBV5-4 with TRBJ2-3; 15 bases are shared with TRBD2. Germline assignment: CDR1 SGHNT and CDR2 YYREEE (reference sequence). V lost 3 bases, J lost 4 bases, and 3 bases stayed unmatched. CDR3 length: 16 amino acids.

The chain is built from TRBV19 and TRBJ1-5, with 11 bases lining up with TRBD1. After removal of 4 bases from V and 9 bases from J, the junction contained 11 bases not matched to a gene. Germline V gene data show CDR1 as LNHDA and CDR2 as SQIVND (reference sequence). There are 16 residues in the CDR3. CDR3 DNA: TGTGCCAGTAGTACCAGGACAGGGGGCCGGTTTGGGCCCCAGCATTTT. It translates to CASSTRTGGRFGPQHF.

Only a few counts were recorded for this clonotype. The gene calls are TRBV2 and TRBJ1-5, with TRBD1 matching 10 bases. Trimming removed 7 bases from V and 3 bases from J; junction bases left unmatched: 6. The CDR3 runs to 15 residues. Germline V lookup: CDR1 SNHLY, CDR2 FYNNEI. This chain's CDR3 is CASNGDRGDNQPQHF. The CDR3 nucleotides are TGTGCCAGCAATGGGGACAGGGGAGACAATCAGCCCCAGCATTTT.

J is TRBJ1-5 and V is TRBV28; perhaps TRBD1 as D (5 bases). This CDR3 contains 16 residues. CDR1 MDHEN and CDR2 SYDVKM come from the germline V gene. V shed 5 bases and J shed 9 bases, with 23 bases lying between them. The DNA for the CDR3 is TGTGCCAGCAGTCTCGGGACTTCGAGGAGTAGGGTGCCCCAGCATTTT. Its protein product is CASSLGTSRSRVPQHF.

This rearrangement joins TRBV10-3 to TRBJ2-3; D is unclear. The CDR3 contains 13 residues. V gave up 7 bases and J gave up 6 bases, with 14 bases separating them. Germline V gene sequence: CDR1 ENHRY, CDR2 SYGVKD. The CDR3, as DNA: TGTGCCATCACCAATGAACCTGGTGATACGCAGTATTTT. Translated, it gives CAITNEPGDTQYF.

This chain uses TRBV20-1 with TRBJ1-5; maybe TRBD1 (5 bases). The CDR3 spans 14 residues. V lost 3 bases, J lost 1 base, and 10 bases lay in between. The germline V gene has CDR1 DFQATT and CDR2 SNEGSKA (reference sequence). The CDR3 protein is CSASPGGSNQPQHF. In DNA, the CDR3 is TGCAGTGCTAGCCCTGGGGGAAGCAATCAGCCCCAGCATTTT.

The rearrangement uses TRBV6-5 and TRBJ1-2, with D unclear. Germline CDR1 and CDR2: MNHEY and SVGAGI. The ends were cut back, 4 bases at V and 4 bases at J, with 1 base in the middle. This CDR3 comprises 10 residues. This CDR3 is CASSSYGYTF. CDR3 DNA sequence: TGTGCCAGCAGTTCCTATGGCTACACCTTC.

This clonotype has just a few counts. The chain couples TRBV7-2 to TRBJ1-5; possible D gene TRBD1, 6 bases. The germline V and J ends were trimmed by 5 bases and 6 bases, with 17 bases remaining between them. The CDR3 runs to 15 residues. The germline V gene has CDR1 SGHTA and CDR2 FQGNSA. The DNA for the CDR3 is TGTGCCAGCAGCCCCCGCAGGGGCGTAGGTCAGCCCCAGCATTTT. It encodes CASSPRRGVGQPQHF.

J is TRBJ1-5 and V is TRBV30, with D perhaps TRBD1 (5 bases). The CDR3 has 14 residues. Germline V gene lookup returns CDR1 GTSNPN and CDR2 SVGIG (reference sequence). Trimming shortened V by 2 bases and J by 3 bases, and 11 bases separated the two germline ends. In DNA, the CDR3 is TGTGCCTGGAGTTCAGGGACTTTCAATCAGCCCCAGCATTTT. Translating it yields CAWSSGTFNQPQHF. The full variable domain, in which reference TRBV30 and TRBJ1-5 provide the parts outside the CDR3, is SQTIHQWPATLVQPVGSPLSLECTVEGTSNPNLYWYRQAAGRGLQLLFYSVGIGQISSEVPQNLSASRPQDRQFILSSKKLLLSDSGFYLCAWSSGTFNQPQHFGDGTRLSIL.

The V call is TRBV30, the J call TRBJ1-6; D perhaps matches TRBD1 (6 bases). V gave up 7 bases and J gave up 6 bases, with 13 bases separating them. Germline lookup yields CDR1 GTSNPN and CDR2 SVGIG (reference sequence). This CDR3 is built from 13 residues. Here the CDR3 reads CAYTAGVNSPLHF. The CDR3 region has the DNA TGTGCCTACACCGCAGGGGTTAATTCACCCCTCCACTTT.

V is TRBV5-3 and J is TRBJ2-5; D not resolved. TRBV5-3 counts as an open reading frame of uncertain function. The CDR3 length is 13 residues. The V end lost 0 bases, the J end lost 4 bases, and 7 bases lay between the germline ends. This CDR3 reads CARSLASRETQYF. As DNA, the CDR3 is TGTGCCAGAAGCTTGGCGTCTAGAGAGACCCAGTACTTC.

This sequence joins TRBV5-1 and TRBJ1-2, with 7 bases identical to TRBD1. Germline loops: CDR1 SGHRS, CDR2 YFSETQ. V lost 1 base and J lost 4; bases outside the gene matches: 10. The CDR3 has 16 amino acids. CDR3 coding DNA: TGCGCCAGCAGCTTGAGGGGAGACAGGGTATCCTATGGCTACACCTTC. Translation: CASSLRGDRVSYGYTF.

The rearrangement joins TRBV20-1 to TRBJ1-1, with 8 bases lining up with TRBD1. Germline values: CDR1 DFQATT, CDR2 SNEGSKA (reference sequence). The CDR3 length is 13 residues. V was pared by 5 bases and J by 1 base, with 3 bases of the junction left unmatched. The CDR3 spells CSARGTGNTEAFF. The CDR3 DNA is TGCAGTGCTCGAGGGACAGGGAACACTGAAGCTTTCTTT.

The gene calls are TRBV7-8 and TRBJ1-1, with 10 bases aligning to TRBD1. With V trimmed by 5 bases and J by 4 bases, 10 bases remained unmatched. This CDR3 spans 16 amino acids. Germline CDR1 reads SGHVS; CDR2 reads FQNEAQ. The CDR3 DNA is TGTGCCAGCAGCGCCTCGCCGGGACAGGGGAGCACTGAAGCTTTCTTT. Residues: CASSASPGQGSTEAFF.

The V call is TRBV6-1, the J call TRBJ2-3; a possible D gene is TRBD1 (6 bases). CDR1 is MNHNS, CDR2 SASEGT, per germline. The V end lost 10 bases, the J end lost 3 bases, and 20 bases lay between the germline ends. This CDR3 is 15 amino acids long. The CDR3 sequence is CATLRGGSVTDTQYF. The CDR3 region has the DNA TGTGCCACCCTCCGAGGGGGTTCGGTAACAGATACGCAGTATTTT.

This clonotype has more than one count but fewer than ten. The chain uses TRBV7-2 and TRBJ2-3; D perhaps matches TRBD2 (5 bases). This CDR3 contains 15 residues. V lost 5 bases and J lost 5, with 17 bases in between. Germline lookup yields CDR1 SGHTA and CDR2 FQGNSA. The CDR3 sequence: CASSHAPSGVDTQYF. CDR3 sequence (DNA): TGTGCCAGCAGCCACGCCCCATCCGGGGTAGATACGCAGTATTTT. The variable domain in full, with the rest retrieved from reference TRBV7-2 and TRBJ2-3, is GAGVSQSPSNKVTEKGKDVELRCDPISGHTALYWYRQSLGQGLEFLIYFQGNSAPDKSGLPSDRFSAERTGGSVSTLTIQRTQQEDSAVYLCASSHAPSGVDTQYFGPGTRLTVL.

The chain recombines TRBV6-2 or TRBV6-3 with TRBJ2-5; possibly TRBD1 for D (6 bases). The germline V and J ends were trimmed by 8 bases and 1 base, with 8 bases remaining between them. The CDR3 extends over 12 amino acids. CDR1 and CDR2 from the germline V gene are MNHEY and SVGEGT. The DNA for the CDR3 is TGTGCCAGCCAGGGGACCCAAGAGACCCAGTACTTC. Its translation: CASQGTQETQYF.

The chain employs TRBV7-6 and TRBJ2-5, with 7 bases matching TRBD1. Germline V gene sequence: CDR1 SGHVS, CDR2 FNYEAQ. CDR3 length equals 13 residues. The V gene end was trimmed by 6 bases and the J gene end by 6 bases; junction bases not matched to a gene: 7. The DNA of the CDR3 is TGTGCCAGCAGGCCGACAGGGATCAAGACCCAGTACTTC. Translation: CASRPTGIKTQYF. The full variable domain, in which reference TRBV7-6 and TRBJ2-5 provide the parts outside the CDR3, is GAGVSQSPRYKVTKRGQDVALRCDPISGHVSLYWYRQALGQGPEFLTYFNYEAQQDKSGLPNDRFSAERPEGSISTLTIQRTEQRDSAMYRCASRPTGIKTQYFGPGTRLLVL.

The J gene is TRBJ2-3, the V gene TRBV20-1, with 9 bases identical to TRBD2. CDR3 length equals 17 residues. Germline V gene sequence: CDR1 DFQATT, CDR2 SNEGSKA (reference sequence). The junction had 21 bases not matched to a gene; V was cut back by 6 bases and J by 8 bases. The CDR3 bases are TGCAGTGCGTCCGGGACAGTAGCGGGAGTAGTCACGGGTACGCAGTATTTT. This gives the protein CSASGTVAGVVTGTQYF.

The V gene is TRBV15, the J gene TRBJ1-2; a weak D match, TRBD1 (6 bases). CDR3 length: 15 amino acids. Germline CDR1 and CDR2: LNHNV and YYDKDF (reference sequence). Trimming stripped 0 bases from V and 6 bases from J, with 14 bases between. CDR3: CATSRDIRAGDGYTF. CDR3 in DNA: TGTGCCACCAGCAGAGATATTAGGGCAGGGGATGGCTACACCTTC.

The chain uses TRBV6-4 and TRBJ1-6; possibly TRBD1 for D (6 bases). The V gene lost 2 bases and the J gene lost 6 bases, with 11 bases spanning the gap. Germline values: CDR1 MRHNA, CDR2 SNTAGT. This CDR3 region has 15 residues. The CDR3 nucleotides read TGTGCCAGCAGTGACGAGGCAGGGGCTAATTCACCCCTCCACTTT. Its protein product is CASSDEAGANSPLHF.

This sequence joins TRBV7-2 and TRBJ2-1, with TRBD1 as a possible D gene (5 bases). This CDR3 comprises 13 residues. Germline CDR1 reads SGHTA; CDR2 reads FQGNSA. Trimming took 5 bases from V and 3 from J, leaving 8 bases between them. The CDR3 DNA follows: TGTGCCAGCAGCATTGGACACTACAATGAGCAGTTCTTC. Translation: CASSIGHYNEQFF.

The genes are TRBV27 and TRBJ1-2; unclear D gene. The V end lost 5 bases, the J end lost 0 bases, and 13 bases lay between the germline ends. CDR1 and CDR2 from the germline V gene are MNHEY and SMNVEV (reference sequence). This CDR3 comprises 15 residues. CDR3 in DNA: TGTGCCAGCAGTACACGACGGTTAGCTAACTATGGCTACACCTTC. Translating gives CASSTRRLANYGYTF.